This TCR beta chain was obtained from a study of blood T cell repertoires in COVID-19. Trimming at V came to 2 bases and at J to 3 bases, leaving 6 bases not matched to a gene. Germline-derived CDR1 and CDR2 are SGHAT and FQNNGV. This CDR3 is built from 15 residues. As originally analysed: How many nucleated cells were present was estimated from reference gene primer amplification. Assay: immunoSEQ multiplex PCR; the TCRdb copy retains only in-frame clones and omits some. That table gives V, J and clone size, and the DNA gave D and trimming. Of 95,000 to 150,000 clones in the sample, over 70% are singletons; the top ten hold 2% to 2.5%.

The chain joins TRBV11-2 to TRBJ1-2; 7 bases map to TRBD1. What was sequenced was peripheral blood. The receptor's source is a man aged 65 to 85 with acute or convalescent COVID-19. The CDR3 nucleotides are TGTGCCAGCAGCTTATTAATGACAGGGCACTATGGCTACACCTTC. This codes for CASSLLMTGHYGYTF.